A single TCR beta chain is shown here with its context. Sequencing used immunoSEQ multiplex PCR; TCRdb keeps in-frame clones, though not all of them. The sample has about 690,000 clones; roughly 87% are singletons. The sample comes from a study of shared clonotypes between healthy human individuals. Germline CDR1 SGHVS, CDR2 FQNEAQ. The CDR3 extends over 16 amino acids. Trimming at V came to 3 bases and at J to 4 bases, leaving 5 bases not matched to a gene. The rearrangement links TRBV7-8 to TRBJ2-3, with TRBD2 matching over 12 bases. Sequencing was done on a sample of memory CD8+ T cells from PBMCs. As for subset: CD45RO+ cells pooled with CCR7-negative TemRA cells. The source is a young man in good health. Some clones in this sample may be carry-over from other donors' samples. The CDR3 DNA reads TGTGCCAGCAGCTTGACTAGCGGGAGTAGGGCAGATACGCAGTATTTT. As protein: CASSLTSGSRADTQYF.